The following is a T cell receptor beta chain sequence with its context. Its antigen is still unknown. The data are from a study of T cell responses to AZD1222 COVID-19 vaccine. Whole-study findings and limits: Clonal diversity may have been underestimated, and the donors were mostly white British, with more females than males. Baseline serostatus was positive in only a handful of AZD1222 recipients. Spike-wide coverage was observed for vaccine-associated CD4 TCRs, with dominant responses at 160-218 and 743-854. Variant regions that are unmutated are reportedly the target of nearly half of spike-specific TCRs.

The CDR3 extends over 16 amino acids. Trimming shortened V by 0 bases and J by 0 bases, and 12 bases separated the two germline ends. The germline V gene has CDR1 LGHNA and CDR2 YNFKEQ. Only in-frame clones appear in the TCRdb table, and some are missing; sequencing was by immunoSEQ multiplex PCR. The sample records around 110,000 clones, 65% to 85% being singletons. This specimen consisted of peripheral blood, obtained on day 0 of AZD1222 vaccination. The V and J genes are TRBV4-2 and TRBJ2-7, with D tentatively TRBD2 (6 bases). This TCR derives from an adult in good health. CDR3 sequence (DNA): TGTGCCAGCAGCCAAGATTCCGGCGGGGCCTCCTACGAGCAGTACTTC. Residues: CASSQDSGGASYEQYF.